A selection of T cell receptor beta chains follows, all from one sample in a study of TIL therapy for anti-PD-1-resistant metastatic lung cancer. The method was immunoSEQ multiplex PCR; TCRdb's version includes in-frame clones alone and lacks a portion of them. This sample has tens of thousands of clones, with 79% found just once. This specimen was blood, taken at baseline. The source is a woman between 25 and 85 years old with non-small cell lung cancer. Each CDR3 is given with its conserved first and last residue. The D gene is left open where the match is weak. Clone sizes are given selectively: once, few, many, or a class where the clone is expanded.

J | size | V | D | CDR3 | DNA
TRBJ2-3 | - | TRBV7-7 | - | CASSLAETDTQYF | TGTGCCAGCAGCTTAGCAGAGACAGATACGCAGTATTTT
TRBJ1-1 | - | TRBV11-2 | - | CASSSGRGSAFF | TGTGCCAGCAGCTCCGGGCGGGGGTCGGCTTTCTTT
TRBJ1-2 | - | TRBV7-9 | TRBD1 | CASRTGAEGYTF | TGTGCCAGCCGGACAGGGGCGGAGGGCTACACCTTC
TRBJ2-5 | - | TRBV29-1 | - | CSVETETQYF | TGCAGCGTTGAAACTGAGACCCAGTACTTC
TRBJ2-2 | once | TRBV19 | TRBD1 | CASSGTGNTGELFF | TGTGCCAGTAGCGGGACAGGTAACACCGGGGAGCTGTTTTTT
TRBJ2-2 | - | TRBV18 | - | CASSPDGPYTGELFF | TGTGCCAGCTCACCGGACGGACCTTACACCGGGGAGCTGTTTTTT
TRBJ2-2 | - | TRBV5-1 | TRBD1 | CASSSLTGGNTGELFF | TGCGCCAGCAGCTCCCTTACAGGGGGAAACACCGGGGAGCTGTTTTTT
TRBJ1-5 | - | TRBV7-9 | - | CASSAAGGVSNQPQHF | TGTGCCAGCAGCGCAGCCGGGGGAGTTTCCAATCAGCCCCAGCATTTT
TRBJ1-5 | - | TRBV15 | TRBD1 | CATSRAGQGSNQPQHF | TGTGCCACCAGCAGAGCCGGACAGGGATCCAATCAGCCCCAGCATTTT
TRBJ2-5 | - | TRBV2 | - | CASSEAQTGQETQYF | TGTGCCAGCAGTGAAGCCCAGACAGGTCAAGAGACCCAGTACTTC
TRBJ1-1 | - | TRBV6-5 | - | CASSYSITTEAFF | TGTGCCAGCAGTTACTCGATAACCACTGAAGCTTTCTTT
TRBJ2-3 | - | TRBV5-1 | TRBD2 | CASRNGLASTDTQYF | TGCGCCAGCAGAAACGGACTAGCTAGTACAGATACGCAGTATTTT
TRBJ2-7 | few | TRBV18 | - | CASSPPRRSELNEQYF | TGTGCCAGCTCACCTCCTAGAAGGTCCGAGCTGAACGAGCAGTACTTC
TRBJ1-1 | once | TRBV29-1 | - | CSVDRGGRAFF | TGCAGCGTTGATAGGGGTGGGAGGGCTTTCTTT
TRBJ1-4 | - | TRBV7-2 | - | CASSLQPGEKLFF | TGTGCCAGCAGCTTACAGCCCGGGGAAAAACTGTTTTTT
TRBJ2-7 | - | TRBV5-1 | TRBD1 | CASSSGPGQGYEQYF | TGCGCCAGCAGCTCGGGGCCGGGACAGGGCTACGAGCAGTACTTC
TRBJ1-1 | - | TRBV13 | TRBD1 | CASSPGTDYAFF | TGTGCCAGCAGCCCTGGGACAGACTACGCTTTCTTT
TRBJ1-5 | - | TRBV19 | TRBD1 | CATSDRGQPQHF | TGTGCCACTTCAGACAGGGGCCAGCCCCAGCATTTT
TRBJ2-7 | - | TRBV2 | - | CASSGLRGIKYF | TGTGCCAGCAGTGGACTGCGAGGGATTAAGTACTTC
TRBJ1-1 | - | TRBV30 | - | CAWSFDRDTEAFF | TGTGCCTGGAGTTTTGACAGAGACACTGAAGCTTTCTTT
TRBJ2-1 | - | TRBV11-2 | TRBD2 | CASSLGLSSYNEQFF | TGTGCCAGCAGCCTGGGACTAAGCTCCTACAATGAGCAGTTCTTC
TRBJ2-7 | - | TRBV11-2 | - | CASSLAAPPGISYEQYF | TGTGCCAGCAGCTTAGCAGCCCCCCCCGGAATCTCCTACGAGCAGTACTTC
TRBJ2-7 | - | TRBV5-4 | - | CASSLAGGAEQYF | TGTGCCAGCAGCCTGGCGGGCGGAGCCGAGCAGTACTTC
TRBJ2-3 | - | TRBV4-3 | - | CASSSRLADFSTDTQYF | TGCGCCAGCAGCTCCCGACTGGCGGACTTTAGCACAGATACGCAGTATTTT
TRBJ1-3 | - | TRBV30 | - | CAWSVGGNTIYF | TGTGCCTGGAGTGTGGGCGGAAACACCATATATTTT
TRBJ2-1 | - | TRBV4-1 | TRBD2 | CASSPGGRFYNEQFF | TGCGCCAGCAGCCCCGGGGGGAGGTTCTACAATGAGCAGTTCTTC
TRBJ2-7 | - | TRBV11-2 | - | CASSLVQQRLPDYEQCF | TGTGCCAGCAGCTTAGTCCAGCAACGACTCCCCGACTACGAGCAGTGCTTC
TRBJ1-4 | - | TRBV5-1 | - | CASSSLGTSNEKLFF | TGCGCCAGCAGCTCTCTGGGGACTTCTAATGAAAAACTGTTTTTT
TRBJ2-5 | - | TRBV5-4 | - | CASSTQGPETQYF | TGTGCCAGCAGCACACAAGGTCCCGAGACCCAGTACTTC
TRBJ2-1 | - | TRBV5-8 | TRBD2 | CASSDPGLAGSYNEQFF | TGTGCCAGCAGCGATCCGGGACTAGCTGGGTCCTACAATGAGCAGTTCTTC
TRBJ1-2 | - | TRBV9 | - | CASSGAYGYTF | TGTGCCAGCAGCGGGGCCTATGGCTACACCTTC
TRBJ2-2 | few | TRBV7-8 | - | CASSLIGDTGELFF | TGTGCCAGCAGCTTAATTGGGGACACCGGGGAGCTGTTTTTT
TRBJ1-1 | - | TRBV28 | TRBD1 | CASSTSGQGAVEAFF | TGTGCCAGCAGCACCTCGGGACAGGGGGCGGTTGAAGCTTTCTTT
TRBJ2-7 | - | TRBV5-1 | - | CASSRDKIYEQYF | TGCGCCAGCAGCCGGGACAAGATTTACGAGCAGTACTTC
TRBJ1-1 | - | TRBV6-1 | TRBD1 | CASSEPFRGRYGEAFF | TGTGCCAGCAGTGAACCCTTCAGGGGGCGGTACGGTGAAGCTTTCTTT
TRBJ1-1 | - | TRBV4-3 | - | CASSQGRQGYNTEAFF | TGCGCCAGCAGCCAAGGGCGGCAGGGATATAACACTGAAGCTTTCTTT
TRBJ1-6 | few | TRBV4-3 | - | CASSQLGSSYNSPLHF | TGCGCCAGCAGCCAATTGGGGAGCTCCTATAATTCACCCCTCCACTTT
TRBJ1-3 | - | TRBV5-6 | - | CASSLRTGSTGNTIYF | TGTGCCAGCAGCTTGCGTACAGGGTCTACTGGAAACACCATATATTTT
TRBJ2-7 | - | TRBV7-8 | TRBD1 | CASSGRQGTYEQYF | TGTGCCAGCAGCGGGAGACAGGGGACCTACGAGCAGTACTTC
TRBJ2-7 | - | TRBV7-9 | TRBD2 | CASSKAGGSPYEQYF | TGTGCCAGCAGCAAAGCGGGAGGGTCCCCCTACGAGCAGTACTTC
TRBJ1-1 | - | TRBV10-3 | - | CAISGAREGAEAFF | TGTGCCATCAGTGGGGCCAGGGAAGGGGCTGAAGCTTTCTTT
TRBJ2-5 | - | TRBV15 | - | CATSSRTPGLETQYF | TGTGCCACCAGCAGCCGGACACCGGGGTTAGAGACCCAGTACTTC
TRBJ2-5 | - | TRBV5-5 | - | CASSFAGLETQYF | TGTGCCAGCAGCTTTGCAGGGTTGGAGACCCAGTACTTC
TRBJ2-2 | - | TRBV6-6 | TRBD1 | CASSFWDRGHSGELFF | TGTGCCAGCAGTTTCTGGGACAGGGGGCATTCCGGGGAGCTGTTTTTT
TRBJ2-6 | - | TRBV4-1 | TRBD1 | CASSPPRDRDTGANVLTF | TGCGCCAGCAGCCCGCCGAGGGACAGGGACACTGGGGCCAACGTCCTGACTTTC
TRBJ2-7 | - | TRBV7-6 | TRBD2 | CASSDSGGAIYEQYF | TGTGCCAGCAGCGATAGCGGGGGGGCCATATACGAGCAGTACTTC
TRBJ1-1 | - | TRBV7-9 | - | CASTNQEGTEAFF | TGTGCCAGCACCAACCAGGAGGGAACTGAAGCTTTCTTT
TRBJ2-2 | - | TRBV6-6 | TRBD2 | CASSFELAAGELFF | TGTGCCAGCAGTTTCGAACTAGCGGCCGGGGAGCTGTTTTTT
TRBJ2-3 | - | TRBV5-1 | TRBD1 | CASKDRAPEGTQYF | TGCGCCAGCAAAGACAGGGCCCCAGAAGGTACGCAGTATTTT
TRBJ2-3 | - | TRBV11-2 | TRBD2 | CASSSRTSGGPDTQYF | TGTGCCAGCAGCTCACGTACTAGCGGGGGCCCAGATACGCAGTATTTT
TRBJ1-1 | - | TRBV30 | - | CAWSITGFSAEAFF | TGTGCCTGGAGTATAACAGGGTTTAGTGCTGAAGCTTTCTTT
TRBJ1-3 | - | TRBV5-1 | - | CASSLGESSGNTIYF | TGCGCCAGCAGCTTGGGGGAGTCCTCTGGAAACACCATATATTTT